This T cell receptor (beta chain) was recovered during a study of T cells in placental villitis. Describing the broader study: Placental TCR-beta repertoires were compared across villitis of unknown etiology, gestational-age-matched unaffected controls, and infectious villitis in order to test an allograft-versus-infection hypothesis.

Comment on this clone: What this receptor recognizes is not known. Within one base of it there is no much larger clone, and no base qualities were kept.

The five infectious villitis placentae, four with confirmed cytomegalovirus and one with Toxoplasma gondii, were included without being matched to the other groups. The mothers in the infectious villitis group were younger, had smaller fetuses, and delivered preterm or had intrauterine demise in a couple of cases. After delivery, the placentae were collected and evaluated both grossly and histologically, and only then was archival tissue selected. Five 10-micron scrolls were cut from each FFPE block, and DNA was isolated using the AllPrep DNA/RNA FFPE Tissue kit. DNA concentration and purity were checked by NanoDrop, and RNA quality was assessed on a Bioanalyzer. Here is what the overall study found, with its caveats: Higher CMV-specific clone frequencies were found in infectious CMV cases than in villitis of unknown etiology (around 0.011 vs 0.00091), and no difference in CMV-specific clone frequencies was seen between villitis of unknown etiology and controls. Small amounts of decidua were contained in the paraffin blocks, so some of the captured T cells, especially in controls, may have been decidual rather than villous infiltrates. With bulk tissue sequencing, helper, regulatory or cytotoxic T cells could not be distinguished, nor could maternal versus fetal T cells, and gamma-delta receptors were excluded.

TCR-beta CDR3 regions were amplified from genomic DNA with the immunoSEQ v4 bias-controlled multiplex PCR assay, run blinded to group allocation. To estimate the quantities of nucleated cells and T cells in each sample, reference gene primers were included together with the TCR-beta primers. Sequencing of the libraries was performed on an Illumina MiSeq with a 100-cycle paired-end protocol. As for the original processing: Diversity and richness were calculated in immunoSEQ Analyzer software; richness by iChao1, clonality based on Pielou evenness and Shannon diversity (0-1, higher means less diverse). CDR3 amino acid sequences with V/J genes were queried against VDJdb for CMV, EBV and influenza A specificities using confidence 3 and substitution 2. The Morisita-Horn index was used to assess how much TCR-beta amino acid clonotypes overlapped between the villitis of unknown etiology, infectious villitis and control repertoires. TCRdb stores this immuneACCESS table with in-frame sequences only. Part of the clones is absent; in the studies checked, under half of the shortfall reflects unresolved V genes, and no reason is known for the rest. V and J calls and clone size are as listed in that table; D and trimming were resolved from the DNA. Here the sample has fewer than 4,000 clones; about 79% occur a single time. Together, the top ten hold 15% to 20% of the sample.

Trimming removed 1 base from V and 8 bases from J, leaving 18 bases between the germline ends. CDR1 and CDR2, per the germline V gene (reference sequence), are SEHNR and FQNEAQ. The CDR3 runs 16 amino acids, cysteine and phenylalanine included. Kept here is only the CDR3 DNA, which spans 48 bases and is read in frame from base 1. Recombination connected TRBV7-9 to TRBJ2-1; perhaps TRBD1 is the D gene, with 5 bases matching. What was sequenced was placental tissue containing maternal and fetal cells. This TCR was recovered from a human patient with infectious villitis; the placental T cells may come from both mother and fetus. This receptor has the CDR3 CASSLVEARVLDEQFF. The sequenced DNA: TGTGCCAGCAGCTTAGTTGAGGCCAGGGTTCTCGATGAGCAGTTCTTC.